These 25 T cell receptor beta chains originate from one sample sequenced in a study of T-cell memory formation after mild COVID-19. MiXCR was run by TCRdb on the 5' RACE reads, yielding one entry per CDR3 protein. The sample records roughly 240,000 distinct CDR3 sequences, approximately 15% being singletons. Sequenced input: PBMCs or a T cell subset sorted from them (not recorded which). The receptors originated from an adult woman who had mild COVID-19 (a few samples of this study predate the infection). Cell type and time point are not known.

The CDR3 loop reads CSVRTGGSTEAFF. The DNA for the CDR3 is TGCAGCGTCCGGACAGGGGGTTCTACTGAAGCTTTCTTT. The J gene is TRBJ1-1, the V gene TRBV29-1; 10 bases align to TRBD1. The CDR3 loop spans 13 amino acids. The germline CDR1 and CDR2 sequences are SQVTM and ANQGSEA. V lost 6 bases, J lost 5 bases, and 6 bases stayed unmatched. The full variable domain, its missing parts supplied by reference TRBV29-1 and TRBJ1-1, is SAVISQKPSRDICQRGTSLTIQCQVDSQVTMMFWYRQQPGQSLTLIATANQGSEATYESGFVIDKFPISRPNLTFSTLTVSNMSPEDSSIYLCSVRTGGSTEAFFGQGTRLTVV.

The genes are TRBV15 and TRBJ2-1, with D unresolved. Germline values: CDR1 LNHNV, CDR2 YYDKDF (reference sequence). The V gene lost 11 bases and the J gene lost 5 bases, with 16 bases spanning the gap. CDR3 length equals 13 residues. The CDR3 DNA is TGTGCCCCACACGACGGACGAGACAATGAGCAGTTCTTC. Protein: CAPHDGRDNEQFF.

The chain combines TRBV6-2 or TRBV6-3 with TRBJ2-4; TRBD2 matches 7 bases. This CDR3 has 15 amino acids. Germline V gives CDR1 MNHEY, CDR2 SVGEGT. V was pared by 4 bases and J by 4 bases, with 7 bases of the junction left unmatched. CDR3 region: CASSSGGTKKNIQYF. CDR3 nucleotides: TGTGCCAGCAGTTCGGGCGGGACTAAGAAAAACATTCAGTACTTC.

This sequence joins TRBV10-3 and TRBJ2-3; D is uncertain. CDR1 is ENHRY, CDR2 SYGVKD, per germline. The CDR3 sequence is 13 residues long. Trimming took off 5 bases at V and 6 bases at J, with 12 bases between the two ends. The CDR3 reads CAISWVAGDTQYF. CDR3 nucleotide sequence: TGTGCCATCAGTTGGGTTGCTGGGGATACGCAGTATTTT.

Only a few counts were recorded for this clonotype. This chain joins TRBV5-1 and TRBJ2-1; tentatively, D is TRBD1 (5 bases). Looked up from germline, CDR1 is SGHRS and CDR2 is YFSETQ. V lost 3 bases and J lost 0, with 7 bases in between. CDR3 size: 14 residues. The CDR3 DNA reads TGCGCCAGCAGCTCTGACAGCTCCTACAATGAGCAGTTCTTC. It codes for CASSSDSSYNEQFF.

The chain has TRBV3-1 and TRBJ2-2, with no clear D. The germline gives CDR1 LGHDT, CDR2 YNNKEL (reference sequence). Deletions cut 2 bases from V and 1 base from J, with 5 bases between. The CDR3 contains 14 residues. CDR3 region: CASSQLGNTGELFF. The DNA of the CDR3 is TGTGCCAGCAGCCAACTGGGGAACACCGGGGAGCTGTTTTTT.

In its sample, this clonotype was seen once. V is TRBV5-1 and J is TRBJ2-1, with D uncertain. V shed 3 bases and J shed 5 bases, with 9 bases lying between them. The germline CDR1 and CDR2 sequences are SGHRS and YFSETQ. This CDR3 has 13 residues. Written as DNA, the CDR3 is TGCGCCAGCAGCTGGTCTTTGGACAATGAGCAGTTCTTC. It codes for CASSWSLDNEQFF.

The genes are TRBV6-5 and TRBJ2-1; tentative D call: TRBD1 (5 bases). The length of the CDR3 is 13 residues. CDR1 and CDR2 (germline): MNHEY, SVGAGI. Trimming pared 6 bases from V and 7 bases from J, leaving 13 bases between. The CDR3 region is CASRKGAGNEQFF. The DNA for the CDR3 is TGTGCCAGCAGAAAAGGAGCAGGGAATGAGCAGTTCTTC.

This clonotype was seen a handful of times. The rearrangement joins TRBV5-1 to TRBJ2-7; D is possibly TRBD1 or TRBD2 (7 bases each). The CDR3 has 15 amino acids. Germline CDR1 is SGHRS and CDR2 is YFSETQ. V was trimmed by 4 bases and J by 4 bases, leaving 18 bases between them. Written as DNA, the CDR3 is TGCGCCAGCAGCGCGGGACAGTCGCGGGGGTACGAGCAGTACTTC. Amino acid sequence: CASSAGQSRGYEQYF.

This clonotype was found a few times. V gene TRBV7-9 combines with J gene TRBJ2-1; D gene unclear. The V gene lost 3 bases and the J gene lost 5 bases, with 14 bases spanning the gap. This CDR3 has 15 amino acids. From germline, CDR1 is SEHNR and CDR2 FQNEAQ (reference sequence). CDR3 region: CASSFFTTGHNEQFF. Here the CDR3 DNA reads TGTGCCAGCAGCTTTTTTACAACCGGGCACAATGAGCAGTTCTTC.

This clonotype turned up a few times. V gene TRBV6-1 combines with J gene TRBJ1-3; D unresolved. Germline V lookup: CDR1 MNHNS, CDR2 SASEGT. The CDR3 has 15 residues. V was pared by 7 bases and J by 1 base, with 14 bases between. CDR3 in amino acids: CASNPTVRSGNTIYF. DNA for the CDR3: TGTGCCAGCAACCCTACAGTAAGGTCTGGAAACACCATATATTTT.

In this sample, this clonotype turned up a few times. The DNA for the CDR3 is TGCGCCAGCAGCTTGGGGGCTAGCGGGGTCAATGAGCAGTTCTTC. This encodes CASSLGASGVNEQFF. The chain has TRBV5-1 and TRBJ2-1; 9 nucleotides agree with TRBD2. CDR1 and CDR2 (germline): SGHRS, YFSETQ. After removal of 0 bases from V and 6 bases from J, the junction contained 4 bases not matched to a gene. The length of the CDR3 is 15 residues.

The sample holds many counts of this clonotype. CDR3 sequence (DNA): TGTGCCAGCAGCTTGTTAGGGACCTACGAGCAGTACTTC. Translated, it gives CASSLLGTYEQYF. The chain recombines TRBV5-4 with TRBJ2-7, with no clear D. Germline CDR1 and CDR2: SGHNT and YYREEE (reference sequence). The CDR3 loop spans 13 amino acids. V was trimmed by 1 base and J by 2 bases, leaving 7 bases between them.

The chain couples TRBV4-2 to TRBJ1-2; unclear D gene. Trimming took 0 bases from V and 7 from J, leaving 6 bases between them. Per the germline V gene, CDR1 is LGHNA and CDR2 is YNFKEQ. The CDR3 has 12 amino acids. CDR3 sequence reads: CASSQEGIGYTF. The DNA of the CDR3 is TGTGCCAGCAGCCAAGAAGGTATTGGCTACACCTTC.

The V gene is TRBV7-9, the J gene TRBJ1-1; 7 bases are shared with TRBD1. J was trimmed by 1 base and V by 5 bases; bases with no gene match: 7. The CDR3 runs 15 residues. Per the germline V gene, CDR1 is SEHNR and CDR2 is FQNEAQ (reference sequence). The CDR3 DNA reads TGTGCCAGCAGCCCAGGGGGACTGGAGAACACTGAAGCTTTCTTT. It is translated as CASSPGGLENTEAFF. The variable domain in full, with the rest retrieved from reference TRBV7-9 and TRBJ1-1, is DTGVSQNPRHKITKRGQNVTFRCDPISEHNRLYWYRQTLGQGPEFLTYFQNEAQLEKSRLLSDRFSAERPKGSFSTLEIQRTEQGDSAMYLCASSPGGLENTEAFFGQGTRLTVV.

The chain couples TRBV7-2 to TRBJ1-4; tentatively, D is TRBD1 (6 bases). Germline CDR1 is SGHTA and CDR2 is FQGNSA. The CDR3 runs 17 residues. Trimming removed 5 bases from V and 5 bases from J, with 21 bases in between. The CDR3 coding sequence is TGTGCCAGCAGCCCGTCTGTCTGGGGGGCTATAAATGAAAAACTGTTTTTT. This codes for CASSPSVWGAINEKLFF. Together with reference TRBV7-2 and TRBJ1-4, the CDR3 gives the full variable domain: GAGVSQSPSNKVTEKGKDVELRCDPISGHTALYWYRQSLGQGLEFLIYFQGNSAPDKSGLPSDRFSAERTGGSVSTLTIQRTQQEDSAVYLCASSPSVWGAINEKLFFGSGTQLSVL.

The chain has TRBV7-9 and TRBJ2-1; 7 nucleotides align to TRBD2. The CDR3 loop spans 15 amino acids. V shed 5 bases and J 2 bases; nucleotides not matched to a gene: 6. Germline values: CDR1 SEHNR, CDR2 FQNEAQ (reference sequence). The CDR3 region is CASSQRAGAYNEQFF. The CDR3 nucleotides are TGTGCCAGCAGCCAGAGGGCGGGGGCCTACAATGAGCAGTTCTTC.

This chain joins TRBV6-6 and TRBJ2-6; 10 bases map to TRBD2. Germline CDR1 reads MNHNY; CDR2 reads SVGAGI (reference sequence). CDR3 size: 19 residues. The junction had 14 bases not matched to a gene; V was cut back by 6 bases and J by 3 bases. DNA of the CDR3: TGTGCCAGCAGCTCGAAAGCGGGAGGGCCCCCTGTTGGGGCCAACGTCCTGACTTTC. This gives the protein CASSSKAGGPPVGANVLTF.

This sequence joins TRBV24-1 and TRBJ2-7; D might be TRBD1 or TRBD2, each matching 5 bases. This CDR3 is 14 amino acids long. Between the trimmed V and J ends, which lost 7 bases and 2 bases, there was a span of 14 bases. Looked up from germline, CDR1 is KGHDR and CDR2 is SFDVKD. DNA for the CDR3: TGTGCCACCAGCGACCTCCGGGACCCCTACGAGCAGTACTTC. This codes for CATSDLRDPYEQYF.

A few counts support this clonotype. The CDR3, as DNA: TGTGCCAGCAGCTTGACCGGGACTAGGTTGCGTGAGCAGTTCTTC. It translates to CASSLTGTRLREQFF. This sequence joins TRBV7-6 and TRBJ2-1; 8 bases agree with TRBD2. There are 15 residues in the CDR3. Per germline, CDR1 SGHVS and CDR2 FNYEAQ. Trimming took 3 bases from V and 9 from J; bases not matched to a gene: 10.

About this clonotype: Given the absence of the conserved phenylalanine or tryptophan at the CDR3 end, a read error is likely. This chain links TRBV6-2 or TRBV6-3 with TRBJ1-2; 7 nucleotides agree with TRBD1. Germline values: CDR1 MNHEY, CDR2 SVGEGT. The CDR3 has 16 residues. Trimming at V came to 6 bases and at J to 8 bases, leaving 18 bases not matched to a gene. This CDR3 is CASRDGQAYSFTGYTI. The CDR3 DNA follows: TGTGCCAGCAGAGACGGACAGGCGTACTCCTTTACCGGCTACACCATC.

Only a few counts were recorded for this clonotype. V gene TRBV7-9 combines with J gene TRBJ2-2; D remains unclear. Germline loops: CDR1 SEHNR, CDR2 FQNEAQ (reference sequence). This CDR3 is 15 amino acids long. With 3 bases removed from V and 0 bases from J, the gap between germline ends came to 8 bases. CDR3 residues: CASSFALTNTGELFF. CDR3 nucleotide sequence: TGTGCCAGCAGCTTTGCACTAACGAACACCGGGGAGCTGTTTTTT. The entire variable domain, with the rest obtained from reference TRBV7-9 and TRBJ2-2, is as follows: DTGVSQNPRHKITKRGQNVTFRCDPISEHNRLYWYRQTLGQGPEFLTYFQNEAQLEKSRLLSDRFSAERPKGSFSTLEIQRTEQGDSAMYLCASSFALTNTGELFFGEGSRLTVL.

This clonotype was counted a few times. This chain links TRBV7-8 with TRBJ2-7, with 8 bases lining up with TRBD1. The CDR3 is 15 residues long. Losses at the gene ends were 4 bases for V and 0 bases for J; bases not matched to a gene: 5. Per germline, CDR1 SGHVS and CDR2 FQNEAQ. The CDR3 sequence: CASSSTGVLSYEQYF. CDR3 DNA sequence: TGTGCCAGCAGCTCGACAGGGGTCCTCTCCTACGAGCAGTACTTC.

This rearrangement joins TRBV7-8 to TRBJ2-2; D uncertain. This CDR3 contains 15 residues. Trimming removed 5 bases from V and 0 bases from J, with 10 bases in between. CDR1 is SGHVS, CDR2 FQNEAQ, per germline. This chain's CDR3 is CASSPATTNTGELFF. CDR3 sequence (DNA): TGTGCCAGCAGCCCCGCTACCACGAACACCGGGGAGCTGTTTTTT.

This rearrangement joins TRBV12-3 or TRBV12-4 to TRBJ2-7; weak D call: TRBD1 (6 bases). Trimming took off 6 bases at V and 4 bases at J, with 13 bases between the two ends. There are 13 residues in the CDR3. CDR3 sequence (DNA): TGTGCCAGCAGCCGCGCCCAGGGGTACGAGCAGTACTTC. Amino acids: CASSRAQGYEQYF.